This note documents a single TCR beta chain sequence. This CDR3 spans 12 amino acids. Germline CDR1 is SQVTM and CDR2 is ANQGSEA. Trimming removed 5 bases at V and 3 bases at J, with 10 bases between. This entry belongs to a study of cytomegalovirus exposure and HLA in healthy donors. The study ran its PCR with 60 Vbeta and 13 Jbeta primers. Sequenced by immunoSEQ multiplex PCR; TCRdb stores in-frame clones only, minus some. The table shows about 100,000 clones, with approximately 89% occurring only once. Sequencing was carried out using PBMCs. The V gene is TRBV29-1, the J gene TRBJ1-2; D uncertain. The source of this sequence is a man aged 25-45 years in good health and CMV-seronegative. The CDR3 protein is CSVREGYYGYTF. The CDR3 DNA follows: TGCAGCGTTCGAGAGGGATACTATGGCTACACCTTC.